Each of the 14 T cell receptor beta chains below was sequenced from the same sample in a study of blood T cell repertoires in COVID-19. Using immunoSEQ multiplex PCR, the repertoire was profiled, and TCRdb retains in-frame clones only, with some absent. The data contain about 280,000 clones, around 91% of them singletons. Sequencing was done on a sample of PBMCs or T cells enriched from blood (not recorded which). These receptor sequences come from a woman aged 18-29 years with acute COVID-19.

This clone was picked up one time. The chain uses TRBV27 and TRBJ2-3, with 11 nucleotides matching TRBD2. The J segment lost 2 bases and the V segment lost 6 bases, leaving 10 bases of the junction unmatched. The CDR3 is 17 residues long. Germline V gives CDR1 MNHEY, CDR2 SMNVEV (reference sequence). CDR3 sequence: CASSQTVAGGVTDTQYF. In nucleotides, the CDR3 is TGTGCCAGCAGCCAAACAGTAGCGGGAGGGGTCACAGATACGCAGTATTTT.

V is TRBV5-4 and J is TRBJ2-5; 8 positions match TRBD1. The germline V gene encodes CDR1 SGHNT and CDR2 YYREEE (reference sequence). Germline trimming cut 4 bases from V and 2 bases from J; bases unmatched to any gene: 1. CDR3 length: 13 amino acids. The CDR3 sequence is CASSRDRQETQYF. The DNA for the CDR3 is TGTGCCAGCAGCCGGGACAGGCAAGAGACCCAGTACTTC.

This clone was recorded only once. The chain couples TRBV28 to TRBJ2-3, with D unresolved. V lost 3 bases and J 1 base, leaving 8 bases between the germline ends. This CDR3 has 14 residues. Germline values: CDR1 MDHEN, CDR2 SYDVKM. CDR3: CASSFIQGTDTQYF. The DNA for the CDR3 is TGTGCCAGCAGTTTCATACAAGGCACAGATACGCAGTATTTT. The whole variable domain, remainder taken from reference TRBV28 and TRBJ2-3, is DVKVTQSSRYLVKRTGEKVFLECVQDMDHENMFWYRQDPGLGLRLIYFSYDVKMKEKGDIPEGYSVSREKKERFSLILESASTNQTSMYLCASSFIQGTDTQYFGPGTRLTVL.

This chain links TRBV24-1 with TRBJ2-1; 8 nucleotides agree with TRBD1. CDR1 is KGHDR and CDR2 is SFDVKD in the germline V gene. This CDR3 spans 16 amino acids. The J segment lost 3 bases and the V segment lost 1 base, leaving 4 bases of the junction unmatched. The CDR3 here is CATSDFGTGFYNEQFF. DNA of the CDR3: TGTGCCACCAGTGATTTTGGGACAGGATTCTACAATGAGCAGTTCTTC.

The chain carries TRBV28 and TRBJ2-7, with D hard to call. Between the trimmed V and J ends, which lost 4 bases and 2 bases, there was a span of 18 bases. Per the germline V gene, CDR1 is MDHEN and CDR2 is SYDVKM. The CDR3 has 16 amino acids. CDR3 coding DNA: TGTGCCAGCAGTTCTAGTCTCATAGCAAACCCCTACGAGCAGTACTTC. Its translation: CASSSSLIANPYEQYF.

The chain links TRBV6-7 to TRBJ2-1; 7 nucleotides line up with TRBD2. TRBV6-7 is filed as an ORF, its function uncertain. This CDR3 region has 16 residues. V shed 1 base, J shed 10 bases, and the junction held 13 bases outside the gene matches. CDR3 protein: CASSYWSGTTQEEQFF. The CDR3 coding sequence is TGTGCCAGCAGTTACTGGTCCGGGACTACTCAAGAAGAGCAGTTCTTC.

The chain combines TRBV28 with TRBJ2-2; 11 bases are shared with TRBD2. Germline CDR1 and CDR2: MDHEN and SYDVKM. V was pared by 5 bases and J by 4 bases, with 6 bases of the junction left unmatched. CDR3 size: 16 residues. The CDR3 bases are TGTGCCAGCAGTCCTACTAGCGGGGGTGTCACCGGGGAGCTGTTTTTT. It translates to CASSPTSGGVTGELFF.

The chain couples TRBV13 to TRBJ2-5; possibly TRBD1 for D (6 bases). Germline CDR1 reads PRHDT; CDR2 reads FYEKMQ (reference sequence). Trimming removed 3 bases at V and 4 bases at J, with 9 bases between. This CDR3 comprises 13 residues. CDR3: CASSFRQAETQYF. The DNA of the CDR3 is TGTGCCAGCAGCTTTAGACAGGCAGAGACCCAGTACTTC.

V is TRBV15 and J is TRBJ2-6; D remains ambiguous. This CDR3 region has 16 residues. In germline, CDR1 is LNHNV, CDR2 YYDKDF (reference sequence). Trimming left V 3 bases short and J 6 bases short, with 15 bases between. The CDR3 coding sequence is TGTGCCACCAGCAGGCCGAGTACGTCTCTGGCCAACGTCCTGACTTTC. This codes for CATSRPSTSLANVLTF.

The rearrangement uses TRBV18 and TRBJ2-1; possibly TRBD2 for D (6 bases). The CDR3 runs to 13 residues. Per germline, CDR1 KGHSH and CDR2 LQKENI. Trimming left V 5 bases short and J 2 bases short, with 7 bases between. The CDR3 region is CASSGEAYNEQFF. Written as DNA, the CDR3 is TGTGCCAGCTCAGGGGAGGCCTACAATGAGCAGTTCTTC. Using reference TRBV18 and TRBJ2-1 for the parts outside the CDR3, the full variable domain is NAGVMQNPRHLVRRRGQEARLRCSPMKGHSHVYWYRQLPEEGLKFMVYLQKENIIDESGMPKERFSAEFPKEGPSILRIQQVVRGDSAAYFCASSGEAYNEQFFGPGTRLTVL.

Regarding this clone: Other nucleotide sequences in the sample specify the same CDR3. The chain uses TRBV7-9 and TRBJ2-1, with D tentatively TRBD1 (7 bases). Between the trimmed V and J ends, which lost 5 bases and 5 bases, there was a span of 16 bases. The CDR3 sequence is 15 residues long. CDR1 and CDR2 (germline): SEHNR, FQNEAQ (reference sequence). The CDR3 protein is CASSRGSGGHNEQFF. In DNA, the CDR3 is TGTGCCAGCAGCCGAGGTTCAGGGGGGCACAATGAGCAGTTCTTC.

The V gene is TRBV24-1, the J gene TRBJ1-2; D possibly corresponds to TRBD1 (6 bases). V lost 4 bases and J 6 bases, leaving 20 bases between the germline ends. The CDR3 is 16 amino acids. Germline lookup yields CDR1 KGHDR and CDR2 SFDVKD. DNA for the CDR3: TGTGCCACCAGTGAGCAATCGCGGGGGGGCGCAGATGGCTACACCTTC. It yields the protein CATSEQSRGGADGYTF.

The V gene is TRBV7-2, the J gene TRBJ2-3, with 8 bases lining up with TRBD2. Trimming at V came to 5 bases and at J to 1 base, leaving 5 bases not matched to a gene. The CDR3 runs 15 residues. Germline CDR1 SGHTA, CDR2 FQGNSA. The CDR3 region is CASSGQTSGTDTQYF. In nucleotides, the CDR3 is TGTGCCAGCAGCGGACAGACTAGCGGCACAGATACGCAGTATTTT.

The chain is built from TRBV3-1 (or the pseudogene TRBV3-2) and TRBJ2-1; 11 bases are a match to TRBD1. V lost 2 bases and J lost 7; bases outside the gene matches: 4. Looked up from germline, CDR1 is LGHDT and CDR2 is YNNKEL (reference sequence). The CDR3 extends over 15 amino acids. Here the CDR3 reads CASSQRDRGRNEQFF. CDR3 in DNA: TGTGCCAGCAGCCAAAGGGACAGGGGGAGGAATGAGCAGTTCTTC.